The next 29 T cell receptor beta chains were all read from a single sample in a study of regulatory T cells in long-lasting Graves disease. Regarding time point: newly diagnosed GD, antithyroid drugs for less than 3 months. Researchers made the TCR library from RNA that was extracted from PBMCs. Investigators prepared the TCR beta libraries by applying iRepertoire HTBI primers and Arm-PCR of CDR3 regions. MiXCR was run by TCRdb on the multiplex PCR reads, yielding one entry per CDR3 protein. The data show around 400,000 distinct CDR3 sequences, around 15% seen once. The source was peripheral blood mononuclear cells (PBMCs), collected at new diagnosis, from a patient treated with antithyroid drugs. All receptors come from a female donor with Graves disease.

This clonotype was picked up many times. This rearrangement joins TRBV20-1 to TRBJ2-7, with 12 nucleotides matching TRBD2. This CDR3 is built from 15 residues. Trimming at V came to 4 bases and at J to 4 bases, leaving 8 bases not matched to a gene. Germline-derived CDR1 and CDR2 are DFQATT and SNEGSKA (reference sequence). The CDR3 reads CSAIPRTSGTYEQYF. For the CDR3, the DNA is TGCAGTGCTATCCCTAGGACTAGCGGGACTTACGAGCAGTACTTC.

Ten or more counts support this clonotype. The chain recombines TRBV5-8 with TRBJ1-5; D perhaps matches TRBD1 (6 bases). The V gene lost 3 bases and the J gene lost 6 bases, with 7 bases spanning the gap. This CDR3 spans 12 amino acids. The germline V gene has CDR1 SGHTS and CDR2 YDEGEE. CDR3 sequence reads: CASSWDTQPQHF. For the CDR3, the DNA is TGTGCCAGCAGCTGGGACACTCAGCCCCAGCATTTT. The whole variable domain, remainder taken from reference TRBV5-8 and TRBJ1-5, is EAGVTQSPTHLIKTRGQQATLRCSPISGHTSVYWYQQALGLGLQFLLWYDEGEERNRGNFPPRFSGRQFPNYSSELNVNALELEDSALYLCASSWDTQPQHFGDGTRLSIL.

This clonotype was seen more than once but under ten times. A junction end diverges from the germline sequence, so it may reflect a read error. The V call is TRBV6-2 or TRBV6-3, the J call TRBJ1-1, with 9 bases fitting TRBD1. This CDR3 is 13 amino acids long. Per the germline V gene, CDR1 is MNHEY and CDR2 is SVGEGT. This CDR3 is CAGSDRTGVEAFF. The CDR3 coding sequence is TGTGCCGGCAGTGACAGGACAGGGGTTGAAGCTTTCTTT.

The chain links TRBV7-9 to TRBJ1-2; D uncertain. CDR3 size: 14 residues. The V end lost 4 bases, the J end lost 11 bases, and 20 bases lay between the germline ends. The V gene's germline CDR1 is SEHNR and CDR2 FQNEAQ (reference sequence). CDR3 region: CASSSPGLKMGYTF. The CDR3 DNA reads TGTGCCAGCAGCTCCCCGGGTCTTAAGATGGGATACACCTTC. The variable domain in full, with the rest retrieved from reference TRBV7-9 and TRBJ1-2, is DTGVSQNPRHKITKRGQNVTFRCDPISEHNRLYWYRQTLGQGPEFLTYFQNEAQLEKSRLLSDRFSAERPKGSFSTLEIQRTEQGDSAMYLCASSSPGLKMGYTFGSGTRLTVV.

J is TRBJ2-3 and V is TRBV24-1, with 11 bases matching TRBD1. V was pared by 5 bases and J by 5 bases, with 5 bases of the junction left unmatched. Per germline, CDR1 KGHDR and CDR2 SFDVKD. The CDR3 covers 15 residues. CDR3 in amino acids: CATSGGTGGKDTQYF. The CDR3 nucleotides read TGTGCCACCAGTGGTGGGACAGGGGGTAAAGATACGCAGTATTTT.

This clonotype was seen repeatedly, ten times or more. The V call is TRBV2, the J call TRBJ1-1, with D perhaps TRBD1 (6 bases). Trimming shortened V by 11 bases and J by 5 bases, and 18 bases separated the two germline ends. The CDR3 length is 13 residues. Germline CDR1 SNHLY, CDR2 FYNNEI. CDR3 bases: TGTGCCGGAAAACAGGGTACAGCGACTGAAGCTTTCTTT. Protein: CAGKQGTATEAFF.

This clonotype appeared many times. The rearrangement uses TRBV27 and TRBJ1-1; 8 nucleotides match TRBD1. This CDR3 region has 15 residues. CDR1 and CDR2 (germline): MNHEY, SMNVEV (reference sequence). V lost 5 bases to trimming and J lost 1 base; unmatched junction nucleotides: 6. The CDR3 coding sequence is TGTGCCAGCAGTCCCGACAGGGGCGCGAACACTGAAGCTTTCTTT. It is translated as CASSPDRGANTEAFF.

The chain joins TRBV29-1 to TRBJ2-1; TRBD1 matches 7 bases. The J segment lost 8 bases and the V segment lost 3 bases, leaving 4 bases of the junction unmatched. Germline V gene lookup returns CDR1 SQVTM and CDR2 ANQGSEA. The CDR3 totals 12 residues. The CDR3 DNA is TGCAGCGTTGATGACACAGGGGATGAGCAGTTCTTC. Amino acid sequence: CSVDDTGDEQFF.

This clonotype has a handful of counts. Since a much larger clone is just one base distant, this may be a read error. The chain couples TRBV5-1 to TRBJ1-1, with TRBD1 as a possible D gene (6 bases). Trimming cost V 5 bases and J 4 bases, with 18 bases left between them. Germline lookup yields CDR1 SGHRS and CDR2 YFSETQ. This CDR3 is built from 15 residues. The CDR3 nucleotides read TGCGCCAGCAGTATAAGGGCAGGGGCGAGCACTGAAGCTTTCTTT. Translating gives CASSIRAGASTEAFF.

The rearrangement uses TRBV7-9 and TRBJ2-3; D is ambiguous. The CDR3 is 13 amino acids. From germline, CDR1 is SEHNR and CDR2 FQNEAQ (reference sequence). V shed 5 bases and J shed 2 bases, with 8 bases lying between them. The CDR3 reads CASSHTDTDTQYF. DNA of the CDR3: TGTGCCAGCAGCCATACCGACACAGATACGCAGTATTTT.

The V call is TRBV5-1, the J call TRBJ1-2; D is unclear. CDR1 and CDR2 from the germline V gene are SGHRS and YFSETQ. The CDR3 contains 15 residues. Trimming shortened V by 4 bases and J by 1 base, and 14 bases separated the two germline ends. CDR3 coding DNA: TGCGCCAGCAGCACCGGACCGAACTTTAACTATGGCTACACCTTC. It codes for CASSTGPNFNYGYTF.

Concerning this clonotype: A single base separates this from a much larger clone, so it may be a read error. As DNA, the CDR3 is TGCGCCAGCGGCTTGGTAGTAGGCCCTAATGAAAAACTGTTTTTT. Its protein is CASGLVVGPNEKLFF. The V call is TRBV5-1, the J call TRBJ1-4; no clear D. The CDR3 has 15 amino acids. The germline V gene encodes CDR1 SGHRS and CDR2 YFSETQ.

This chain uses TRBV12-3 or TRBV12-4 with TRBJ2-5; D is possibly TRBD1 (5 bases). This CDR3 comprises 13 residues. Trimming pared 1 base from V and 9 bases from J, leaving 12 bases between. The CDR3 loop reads CASSLVGQGAQYF. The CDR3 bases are TGTGCCAGCAGTTTAGTTGGTCAAGGGGCCCAGTACTTC.

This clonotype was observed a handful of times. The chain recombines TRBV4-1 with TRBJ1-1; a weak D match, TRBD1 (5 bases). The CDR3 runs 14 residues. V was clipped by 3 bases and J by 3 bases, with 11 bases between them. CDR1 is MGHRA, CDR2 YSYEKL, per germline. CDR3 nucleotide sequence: TGCGCCAGCAGCCACGTAGGGGCGGACACTGAAGCTTTCTTT. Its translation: CASSHVGADTEAFF.

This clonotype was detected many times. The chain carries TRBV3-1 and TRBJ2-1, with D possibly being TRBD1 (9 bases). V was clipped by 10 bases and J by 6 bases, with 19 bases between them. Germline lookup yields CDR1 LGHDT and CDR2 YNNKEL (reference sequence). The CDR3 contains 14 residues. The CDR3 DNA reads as TGTGCCACCGTAGCGGGACAGGGTATCAATGAGCAGTTCTTC. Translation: CATVAGQGINEQFF.

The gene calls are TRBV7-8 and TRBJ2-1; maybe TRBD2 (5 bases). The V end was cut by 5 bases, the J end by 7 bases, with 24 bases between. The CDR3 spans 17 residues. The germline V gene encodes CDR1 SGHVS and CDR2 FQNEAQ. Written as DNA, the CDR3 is TGTGCCAGCAGCACTCGAAGGGTATCGGGAATAGGGAATGAGCAGTTCTTC. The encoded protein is CASSTRRVSGIGNEQFF.

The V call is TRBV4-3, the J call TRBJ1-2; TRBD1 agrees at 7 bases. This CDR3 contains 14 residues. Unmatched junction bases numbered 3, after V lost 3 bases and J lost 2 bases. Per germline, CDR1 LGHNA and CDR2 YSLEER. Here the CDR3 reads CASSHYRGNYGYTF. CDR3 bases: TGCGCCAGCAGCCATTACAGGGGAAACTATGGCTACACCTTC.

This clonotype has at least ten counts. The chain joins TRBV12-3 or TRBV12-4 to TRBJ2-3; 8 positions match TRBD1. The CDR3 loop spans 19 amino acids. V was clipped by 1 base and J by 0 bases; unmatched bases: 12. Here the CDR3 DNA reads TGTGCCAGCAGTTTAGATAGTAGTTGGGGACAGGCTAGCACAGATACGCAGTATTTT. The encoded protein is CASSLDSSWGQASTDTQYF.

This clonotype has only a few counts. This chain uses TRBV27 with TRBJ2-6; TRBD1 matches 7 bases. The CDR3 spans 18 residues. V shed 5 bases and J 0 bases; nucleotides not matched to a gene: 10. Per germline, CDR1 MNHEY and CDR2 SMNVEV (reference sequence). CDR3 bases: TGTGCCAGCAGTCCCCCCAGGGGGTCCCACTCTGGGGCCAACGTCCTGACTTTC. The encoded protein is CASSPPRGSHSGANVLTF.

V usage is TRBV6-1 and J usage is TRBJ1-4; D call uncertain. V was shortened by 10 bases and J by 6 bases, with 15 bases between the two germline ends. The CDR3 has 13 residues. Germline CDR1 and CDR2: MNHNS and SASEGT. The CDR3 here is CATSASGYEKLFF. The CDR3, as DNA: TGTGCCACCTCAGCATCGGGTTATGAAAAACTGTTTTTT.

CDR3 in amino acids: CASSGEGDVSYEQYF. CDR3 bases: TGCGCCAGCAGCGGTGAGGGGGACGTGTCCTACGAGCAGTACTTC. This chain uses TRBV10-2 with TRBJ2-7; tentative D call: TRBD1 (6 bases). V was pared by 6 bases and J by 1 base, with 16 bases between. CDR1 is WSHSY and CDR2 is SAAADI in the germline V gene. CDR3 size: 15 residues.

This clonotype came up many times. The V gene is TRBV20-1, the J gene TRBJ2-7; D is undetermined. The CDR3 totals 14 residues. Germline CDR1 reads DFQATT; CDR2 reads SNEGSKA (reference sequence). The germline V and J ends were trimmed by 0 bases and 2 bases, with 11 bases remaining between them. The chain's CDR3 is CSARDPGRAYEQYF. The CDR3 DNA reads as TGCAGTGCTAGAGATCCAGGTCGGGCCTACGAGCAGTACTTC.

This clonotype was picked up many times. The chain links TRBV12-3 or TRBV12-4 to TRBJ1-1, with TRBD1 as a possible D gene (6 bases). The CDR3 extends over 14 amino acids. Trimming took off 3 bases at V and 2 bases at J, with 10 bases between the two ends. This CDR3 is CASSLGGFNTEAFF. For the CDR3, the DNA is TGTGCCAGCAGTTTGGGGGGCTTCAACACTGAAGCTTTCTTT.

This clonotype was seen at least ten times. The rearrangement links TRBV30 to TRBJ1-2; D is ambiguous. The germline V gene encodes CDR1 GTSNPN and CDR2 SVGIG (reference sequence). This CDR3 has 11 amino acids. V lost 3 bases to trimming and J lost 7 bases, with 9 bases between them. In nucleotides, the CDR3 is TGTGCCTGGAGGGAGTCGGGTGGCTACACCTTC. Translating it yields CAWRESGGYTF.

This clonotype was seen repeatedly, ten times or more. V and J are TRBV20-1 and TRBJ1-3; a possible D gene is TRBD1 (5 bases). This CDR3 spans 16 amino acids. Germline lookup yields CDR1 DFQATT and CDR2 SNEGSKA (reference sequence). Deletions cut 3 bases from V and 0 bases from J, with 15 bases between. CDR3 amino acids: CSASGQGEDSGNTIYF. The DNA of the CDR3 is TGCAGTGCTAGCGGGCAGGGTGAGGACTCTGGAAACACCATATATTTT.

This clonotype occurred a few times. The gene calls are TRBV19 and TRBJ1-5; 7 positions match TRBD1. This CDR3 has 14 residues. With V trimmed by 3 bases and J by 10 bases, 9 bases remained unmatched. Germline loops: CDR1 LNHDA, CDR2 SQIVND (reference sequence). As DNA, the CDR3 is TGTGCCAGTAGTATCCCGGGACAGTTATTTCCCCAGCATTTT. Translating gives CASSIPGQLFPQHF. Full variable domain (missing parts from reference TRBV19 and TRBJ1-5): DGGITQSPKYLFRKEGQNVTLSCEQNLNHDAMYWYRQDPGQGLRLIYYSQIVNDFQKGDIAEGYSVSREKKESFPLTVTSAQKNPTAFYLCASSIPGQLFPQHFGDGTRLSIL.

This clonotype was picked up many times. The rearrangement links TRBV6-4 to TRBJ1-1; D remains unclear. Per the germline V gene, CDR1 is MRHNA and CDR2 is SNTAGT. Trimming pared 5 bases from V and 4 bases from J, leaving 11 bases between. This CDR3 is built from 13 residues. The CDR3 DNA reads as TGTGCCAGCAGTTTAGGGTCGGGCACTGAAGCTTTCTTT. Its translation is CASSLGSGTEAFF.

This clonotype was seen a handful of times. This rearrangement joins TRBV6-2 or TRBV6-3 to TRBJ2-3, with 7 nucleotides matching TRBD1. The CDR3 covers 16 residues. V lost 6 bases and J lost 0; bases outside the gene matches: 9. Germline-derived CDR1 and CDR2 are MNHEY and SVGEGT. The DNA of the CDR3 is TGTGCCAGCAGATACGGGACAGTAACTAGCACAGATACGCAGTATTTT. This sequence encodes CASRYGTVTSTDTQYF.

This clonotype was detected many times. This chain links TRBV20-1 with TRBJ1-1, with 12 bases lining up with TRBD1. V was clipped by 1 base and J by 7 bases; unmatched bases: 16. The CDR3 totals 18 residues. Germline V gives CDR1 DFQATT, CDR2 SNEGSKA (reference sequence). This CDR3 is CSARGYYRDRGRRDEAFF. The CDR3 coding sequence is TGCAGTGCTAGAGGTTACTACCGGGACAGGGGGCGCCGGGATGAAGCTTTCTTT.